This T cell receptor (beta chain) emerged from a study of technical replicates of blood from a handful of donors (dated by TCRdb to about 2017). As regards this clone: It has no known antigen specificity. Nothing much larger sits one base from this clone, and base qualities are not available.

Libraries were built with the immunoSEQ multiplex PCR assay. In its TCRdb copy, this immuneACCESS table keeps in-frame sequences only and misses some clones. Where compared with another copy, unresolved V genes explain less than half of these, and the others have no known cause. Within this sample are tens of thousands of clones, with just over 90% of them counted one time only. In total, the top ten clones hold approximately 0.22% of the sample. V is reduced by 0 bases and J by 7 bases, leaving a spacing of 16 bases between them. The CDR3 covers 16 residues, taking in both the cysteine and the phenylalanine. Left in the record is the CDR3 DNA by itself, 48 bases read in frame from the first base. CDR1 and CDR2 were assigned from the germline V gene as SGHRS and YFSETQ.

Sequencing was done on a sample of T cells isolated from PBMCs. This TCR was sampled from a human donor in good health. The chain couples TRBV5-1 to TRBJ2-2; a tentative D call is TRBD1 (5 bases match). The CDR3 in this case is CASSLGQGAAIGELFF. The nucleotides read TGCGCCAGCAGCTTGGGGCAGGGCGCGGCAATCGGGGAGCTGTTTTTT. The CDR3, completed at both ends by the reference TRBV5-1 and TRBJ2-2 genes, gives the full variable domain KAGVTQTPRYLIKTRGQQVTLSCSPISGHRSVSWYQQTPGQGLQFLFEYFSETQRNKGNFPGRFSGRQFSNSRSEMNVSTLELGDSALYLCASSLGQGAAIGELFFGEGSRLTVL.